This TCR beta chain was recovered during a study of T cell changes during pregnancy in multiple sclerosis. Here immunoSEQ multiplex PCR was the method, and the copy in TCRdb shows in-frame clones only, minus some. The sample holds 45,000 to 55,000 clones, 80% to 95% seen once. The V gene's germline CDR1 is SQVTM and CDR2 ANQGSEA. This CDR3 contains 13 residues. Deletions cut 4 bases from V and 5 bases from J, with 14 bases between. The starting material was CD4+ T cells from peripheral blood mononuclear cells, obtained after pregnancy. The gene calls are TRBV29-1 and TRBJ1-2, with D tentatively TRBD1 (5 bases). The clonotype comes from a female donor in good health, enrolled as a control in a pregnancy study. CDR3 residues: CSVGQGGPYGYTF. The CDR3 region has the DNA TGCAGCGTTGGTCAGGGTGGTCCTTATGGCTACACCTTC.